A single sample gave rise to the 21 T cell receptor beta chains below, sequenced in a study of T cell responses to AZD1222 COVID-19 vaccine. Repertoires were generated with immunoSEQ multiplex PCR, while TCRdb's copy carries only in-frame clones and drops some. The table has some 200,000 clones, 91% seen once. Specimen: peripheral blood, collected 28 days after the second AZD1222 dose. These receptors all stem from an adult who received the AZD1222 COVID-19 vaccine.

V and J are TRBV7-2 and TRBJ1-3; D might be TRBD1 (5 bases). V gave up 5 bases and J gave up 0 bases, with 8 bases separating them. The CDR3 sequence is 14 residues long. Germline CDR1 is SGHTA and CDR2 is FQGNSA. The CDR3 is CASSPQGSGNTIYF. The CDR3 DNA follows: TGTGCCAGCAGCCCGCAGGGCTCTGGAAACACCATATATTTT.

There are many counts of this clone. The chain is built from TRBV6-5 and TRBJ1-2, with 8 bases aligning to TRBD1. The CDR3 extends over 12 amino acids. The germline gives CDR1 MNHEY, CDR2 SVGAGI. With V trimmed by 6 bases and J by 7 bases, 4 bases remained unmatched. CDR3 DNA: TGTGCCAGCAGAACAGGGGGGCTTGGCTACACCTTC. Translated, it gives CASRTGGLGYTF.

The chain carries TRBV6-5 and TRBJ1-6, with D possibly TRBD1 on 5 matching bases. The CDR3 runs 14 residues. Germline V CDR1 and CDR2: MNHEY, SVGAGI. V gave up 8 bases and J gave up 12 bases, with 20 bases separating them. The CDR3 DNA follows: TGTGCCAGCCGGCTGGGGAGGGGCCCTGGACCCCTCCACTTT. This gives the protein CASRLGRGPGPLHF.

Note on this clone: Other DNA sequences in the same sample also yield this CDR3. V and J are TRBV24-1 and TRBJ2-2; the match to TRBD1 covers 8 bases. Trimming cost V 3 bases and J 0 bases; bases outside gene matches: 5. The length of the CDR3 is 17 residues. The germline CDR1 and CDR2 sequences are KGHDR and SFDVKD. In DNA form, the CDR3 reads TGTGCCACCAGTGATCTCGGACAGGGTTCGAACACCGGGGAGCTGTTTTTT. Protein: CATSDLGQGSNTGELFF.

The chain's CDR3 is CASSFAGDRGRNEQFF. The CDR3 region has the DNA TGTGCCAGCAGTTTCGCGGGGGACAGGGGGCGGAATGAGCAGTTCTTC. The chain links TRBV28 to TRBJ2-1, with 12 bases fitting TRBD1. This CDR3 region has 16 residues. V lost 3 bases to trimming and J lost 7 bases; unmatched junction nucleotides: 7. The germline V gene has CDR1 MDHEN and CDR2 SYDVKM.

CDR3 in amino acids: CSAPGAGFGSDEQFF. In DNA, the CDR3 is TGCAGCGCCCCAGGTGCGGGATTCGGTAGTGATGAGCAGTTCTTC. The rearrangement links TRBV29-1 to TRBJ2-1, with D tentatively TRBD2 (6 bases). The CDR3 covers 15 residues. Per the germline V gene, CDR1 is SQVTM and CDR2 is ANQGSEA. V gave up 7 bases and J gave up 8 bases, with 24 bases separating them.

The V call is TRBV10-3, the J call TRBJ1-5; a possible D gene is TRBD1 (5 bases). CDR1 ENHRY and CDR2 SYGVKD come from the germline V gene. Trimming cost V 4 bases and J 2 bases, with 9 bases left between them. The CDR3 is 14 residues long. The CDR3 reads CAISAGGGNQPQHF. The CDR3 coding sequence is TGTGCCATCAGTGCGGGGGGGGGCAATCAGCCCCAGCATTTT.

The chain has TRBV2 and TRBJ2-2; perhaps TRBD1 as D (5 bases). V was pared by 7 bases and J by 4 bases, with 10 bases between. The CDR3 runs 13 residues. Per the germline V gene, CDR1 is SNHLY and CDR2 is FYNNEI. CDR3 amino acids: CASTSGITGELFF. The CDR3 DNA is TGTGCCAGCACCTCAGGGATCACCGGGGAGCTGTTTTTT.

The chain is built from TRBV5-1 and TRBJ2-1; TRBD1 is a possible D gene (5 bases). Trimming removed 4 bases from V and 4 bases from J, with 15 bases in between. Germline assignment: CDR1 SGHRS and CDR2 YFSETQ. The CDR3 has 15 amino acids. CDR3 residues: CASSPEGQKYNEQFF. The CDR3 bases are TGCGCCAGCAGCCCGGAAGGACAAAAGTACAATGAGCAGTTCTTC. Based on the CDR3 plus reference TRBV5-1 and TRBJ2-1, the full variable domain is KAGVTQTPRYLIKTRGQQVTLSCSPISGHRSVSWYQQTPGQGLQFLFEYFSETQRNKGNFPGRFSGRQFSNSRSEMNVSTLELGDSALYLCASSPEGQKYNEQFFGPGTRLTVL.

This chain uses TRBV27 with TRBJ2-3, with 15 bases identical to TRBD2. V trimming: 6 bases; J trimming: 6 bases; junction bases outside the gene matches: 4. Germline V gives CDR1 MNHEY, CDR2 SMNVEV (reference sequence). This CDR3 comprises 15 residues. The CDR3 nucleotides are TGTGCCAGCAGGGCCGGGACTAGCGGGAGGGATACGCAGTATTTT. Translating gives CASRAGTSGRDTQYF.

This clone showed up just once. The chain couples TRBV5-1 to TRBJ1-4; no reliable D call. V was clipped by 5 bases and J by 0 bases, with 2 bases between them. CDR1 is SGHRS, CDR2 YFSETQ, per germline. The CDR3 length is 12 residues. Here the CDR3 DNA reads TGCGCCAGCAGATCAACTAATGAAAAACTGTTTTTT. This encodes CASRSTNEKLFF. Full variable domain (rest looked up from reference TRBV5-1 and TRBJ1-4): KAGVTQTPRYLIKTRGQQVTLSCSPISGHRSVSWYQQTPGQGLQFLFEYFSETQRNKGNFPGRFSGRQFSNSRSEMNVSTLELGDSALYLCASRSTNEKLFFGSGTQLSVL.

The rearrangement joins TRBV5-1 to TRBJ2-7; 9 positions match TRBD2. J lost 4 bases, V lost 0 bases, and 2 bases had no gene match. CDR3 length equals 14 residues. Germline V lookup: CDR1 SGHRS, CDR2 YFSETQ. DNA of the CDR3: TGCGCCAGCAGCTTGGCCCTAGCGGGGTACGAGCAGTACTTC. This gives the protein CASSLALAGYEQYF. Together with reference TRBV5-1 and TRBJ2-7, the CDR3 gives the full variable domain: KAGVTQTPRYLIKTRGQQVTLSCSPISGHRSVSWYQQTPGQGLQFLFEYFSETQRNKGNFPGRFSGRQFSNSRSEMNVSTLELGDSALYLCASSLALAGYEQYFGPGTRLTVT.

V gene TRBV25-1 combines with J gene TRBJ1-5; TRBD1 might be the D (6 bases). The germline V gene encodes CDR1 MGHDK and CDR2 SYGVNS. The CDR3 consists of 12 residues. V lost 6 bases to trimming and J lost 5 bases, with 8 bases between them. Here the CDR3 reads CASRQGDQPQHF. The DNA for the CDR3 is TGTGCCAGCAGACAGGGAGATCAGCCCCAGCATTTT.

This chain connects TRBV10-3 to TRBJ1-3; TRBD1 is a possible D gene (5 bases). This CDR3 spans 13 amino acids. Germline CDR1 is ENHRY and CDR2 is SYGVKD. V shed 6 bases and J shed 4 bases, with 10 bases lying between them. CDR3 sequence reads: CAIRTGTGNTIYF. The CDR3 bases are TGTGCCATCAGAACAGGAACGGGAAACACCATATATTTT.

The DNA of the CDR3 is TGTGCCAGCAGCCCTCACGGGGATACGCAGTATTTT. Protein: CASSPHGDTQYF. The rearrangement uses TRBV7-2 and TRBJ2-3; D not resolved. The CDR3 has 12 residues. Per the germline V gene, CDR1 is SGHTA and CDR2 is FQGNSA. Trimming pared 5 bases from V and 6 bases from J, leaving 9 bases between.

The chain couples TRBV5-5 to TRBJ1-6, with 7 bases that match TRBD1. Unmatched junction bases numbered 8, after V lost 4 bases and J lost 7 bases. The germline CDR1 and CDR2 sequences are SGHKS and YYEKEE (reference sequence). This CDR3 contains 15 residues. Here the CDR3 DNA reads TGTGCCAGCAGCACCCTGACAGGGAGGAATTCACCCCTCCACTTT. Protein product: CASSTLTGRNSPLHF. Looking up the rest from reference TRBV5-5 and TRBJ1-6 gives the full variable domain: DAGVTQSPTHLIKTRGQQVTLRCSPISGHKSVSWYQQVLGQGPQFIFQYYEKEERGRGNFPDRFSARQFPNYSSELNVNALLLGDSALYLCASSTLTGRNSPLHFGNGTRLTVT.

The chain combines TRBV6-5 with TRBJ2-7; tentatively, D is TRBD2 (5 bases). Trimming shortened V by 0 bases and J by 0 bases, and 9 bases separated the two germline ends. CDR3 length: 15 residues. Germline V gene lookup returns CDR1 MNHEY and CDR2 SVGAGI. DNA for the CDR3: TGTGCCAGCAGTTACTCGTGGGAGAGCTCCTACGAGCAGTACTTC. Protein sequence: CASSYSWESSYEQYF.

The chain has TRBV18 and TRBJ1-2; 8 bases fit TRBD1. The germline CDR1 and CDR2 sequences are KGHSH and LQKENI. The trim removed 3 bases at V and 6 bases at J, leaving 9 bases unmatched. This CDR3 is 15 amino acids long. CDR3 sequence reads: CASSPWTGPPHGYTF. DNA for the CDR3: TGTGCCAGCTCACCTTGGACAGGGCCTCCTCATGGCTACACCTTC. The full variable domain, with the rest looked up from reference TRBV18 and TRBJ1-2, is NAGVMQNPRHLVRRRGQEARLRCSPMKGHSHVYWYRQLPEEGLKFMVYLQKENIIDESGMPKERFSAEFPKEGPSILRIQQVVRGDSAAYFCASSPWTGPPHGYTFGSGTRLTVV.

V is TRBV19 and J is TRBJ2-1; 10 nucleotides align to TRBD2. The CDR3 contains 15 residues. The germline CDR1 and CDR2 sequences are LNHDA and SQIVND (reference sequence). Trimming took 5 bases from V and 7 from J; bases not matched to a gene: 8. CDR3 sequence reads: CASSFQREGRNEQFF. The CDR3 nucleotides are TGTGCCAGTAGTTTCCAGCGGGAGGGCCGTAATGAGCAGTTCTTC.

The CDR3 DNA reads TGTGCCAGCAGCTTAGGCCGAGGGGCCCTTTACAATGAGCAGTTCTTC. This codes for CASSLGRGALYNEQFF. This chain uses TRBV7-2 with TRBJ2-1, with D perhaps assigned TRBD1 or TRBD2 (5 bases each). Per germline, CDR1 SGHTA and CDR2 FQGNSA. CDR3 length: 16 amino acids. Trimming took off 1 base at V and 4 bases at J, with 14 bases between the two ends.

V and J are TRBV4-1 and TRBJ2-7, with 14 bases fitting TRBD2. CDR1 and CDR2 (germline): MGHRA, YSYEKL. V dropped 4 bases and J dropped 4; count of bases not matched to a gene: 9. The CDR3 is 17 residues long. CDR3 amino acids: CASSLSGTSGSGYEQYF. CDR3 nucleotides: TGCGCCAGCAGCCTTTCCGGGACTAGCGGGAGCGGATACGAGCAGTACTTC.